The 19 T cell receptor beta chains presented below share a single source sample, sequenced in a study of PD-L1 blockade in urothelial cancer. The time point was: peripheral blood 6 weeks after treatment start. Clones were read by immunoSEQ multiplex PCR, and TCRdb kept only the in-frame ones, dropping some. In the table there are about 40,000 clones, 84% of which are singletons. Sequenced here: PBMCs, sampled around atezolizumab (anti-PD-L1) treatment. The origin of the receptors is a man aged 35 to 55 with urothelial cancer.

The chain joins TRBV28 to TRBJ1-2; D ambiguous. The CDR3 totals 16 residues. Looked up from germline, CDR1 is MDHEN and CDR2 is SYDVKM. Between the trimmed V and J ends, which lost 4 bases and 8 bases, there was a span of 23 bases. The CDR3 nucleotides are TGTGCCAGCAGTTCTAGCCCGTTGGCGGGCGCGGAGGGCTACACCTTC. This translates into CASSSSPLAGAEGYTF.

V is TRBV6-1 and J is TRBJ1-5, with D unclear. CDR1 and CDR2 from the germline V gene are MNHNS and SASEGT. The length of the CDR3 is 11 residues. The ends were cut back, 7 bases at V and 4 bases at J, with 5 bases in the middle. The CDR3 region is CASNSNQPQHF. CDR3 DNA: TGTGCCAGCAACTCAAATCAGCCCCAGCATTTT.

The rearrangement links TRBV4-1 to TRBJ2-1; perhaps TRBD1 as D (6 bases). The CDR3 runs to 19 residues. The germline CDR1 and CDR2 sequences are MGHRA and YSYEKL. V was trimmed by 1 base and J by 0 bases, leaving 19 bases between them. The CDR3 DNA is TGCGCCAGCAGCCAAGTTTATGTGGTTCAGGGGAACTCCTACAATGAGCAGTTCTTC. It yields the protein CASSQVYVVQGNSYNEQFF.

This chain uses TRBV6-6 with TRBJ2-4; no reliable D call. The CDR3 runs to 11 residues. Trimming removed 6 bases at V and 12 bases at J, with 12 bases between. CDR1 is MNHNY, CDR2 SVGAGI, per germline (reference sequence). CDR3 region: CASSKSQYQYF. The CDR3 DNA sequence: TGTGCCAGCAGCAAGTCGCAGTATCAGTACTTC.

DNA of the CDR3: TGCGCCAGCAGCTTCGGACAGGCCGGGAATGAGCAGTTCTTC. Its translation: CASSFGQAGNEQFF. The gene calls are TRBV5-1 and TRBJ2-1; 7 bases fit TRBD1. The CDR3 sequence is 14 residues long. J was trimmed by 7 bases and V by 2 bases; bases with no gene match: 6. CDR1 SGHRS and CDR2 YFSETQ come from the germline V gene.

J is TRBJ2-7 and V is TRBV4-2, with D perhaps matching TRBD2 (5 bases). Germline V gene data show CDR1 as LGHNA and CDR2 as YNFKEQ. V was trimmed by 4 bases and J by 3 bases, leaving 10 bases between them. The CDR3 has 13 amino acids. Here the CDR3 DNA reads TGTGCCAGCAGCCGAGGAGGTCTCTACGAGCAGTACTTC. Translated: CASSRGGLYEQYF.

The gene calls are TRBV30 and TRBJ2-3; D remains unclear. Trimming removed 6 bases from V and 3 bases from J, with 13 bases in between. Germline-derived CDR1 and CDR2 are GTSNPN and SVGIG (reference sequence). The CDR3 loop spans 13 amino acids. CDR3 sequence: CACFGSQTDTQYF. The CDR3 DNA is TGTGCCTGTTTCGGGTCTCAGACAGATACGCAGTATTTT.

This sequence joins TRBV19 and TRBJ1-5; 7 nucleotides line up with TRBD1. CDR1 and CDR2 (germline): LNHDA, SQIVND (reference sequence). Trimming removed 6 bases from V and 2 bases from J; junction bases left unmatched: 7. The CDR3 covers 15 residues. The CDR3 DNA reads TGTGCCAGTAGCGATACAGGGACAGGCAATCAGCCCCAGCATTTT. Amino acids: CASSDTGTGNQPQHF. Combining the CDR3 with reference TRBV19 and TRBJ1-5 gives the whole variable domain DGGITQSPKYLFRKEGQNVTLSCEQNLNHDAMYWYRQDPGQGLRLIYYSQIVNDFQKGDIAEGYSVSREKKESFPLTVTSAQKNPTAFYLCASSDTGTGNQPQHFGDGTRLSIL.

V and J are TRBV30 and TRBJ1-1; a possible D gene is TRBD1 (5 bases). V was trimmed by 8 bases and J by 4 bases, leaving 11 bases between them. Germline-derived CDR1 and CDR2 are GTSNPN and SVGIG (reference sequence). The CDR3 has 11 amino acids. This CDR3 is CALQVVTEAFF. CDR3 in DNA: TGTGCCCTACAGGTGGTCACTGAAGCTTTCTTT.

A few counts support this clone. Written as DNA, the CDR3 is TGTGCCAGCAGCGTACAGGGTCAGCCCCAGCATTTT. Amino acids: CASSVQGQPQHF. This chain links TRBV7-9 with TRBJ1-5; TRBD1 is a possible D gene (6 bases). CDR1 is SEHNR, CDR2 FQNEAQ, per germline (reference sequence). The CDR3 is 12 residues long. The V end was cut by 5 bases, the J end by 6 bases, with 8 bases between.

The chain links TRBV7-2 to TRBJ2-5, with 11 bases identical to TRBD2. There are 16 residues in the CDR3. The germline V gene has CDR1 SGHTA and CDR2 FQGNSA. V lost 5 bases, J lost 1 base, and 6 bases stayed unmatched. CDR3 loop: CASSPGLAGPQETQYF. Written as DNA, the CDR3 is TGTGCCAGCAGCCCCGGACTAGCGGGTCCCCAAGAGACCCAGTACTTC.

The rearrangement links TRBV5-1 to TRBJ2-3; 15 bases map to TRBD2. The V and J ends lost 4 bases and 0 bases, in that order; junction bases with no gene match: 9. CDR1 and CDR2 from the germline V gene are SGHRS and YFSETQ. The CDR3 length is 19 residues. The CDR3 nucleotides read TGCGCCAGCAGCCTGGGACTAGCGGGAGGTCTCACTAGCACAGATACGCAGTATTTT. Amino acid sequence: CASSLGLAGGLTSTDTQYF.

The chain couples TRBV20-1 to TRBJ2-1; D unclear. Trimming took off 5 bases at V and 11 bases at J, with 13 bases between the two ends. CDR3 length: 11 amino acids. Germline V gives CDR1 DFQATT, CDR2 SNEGSKA (reference sequence). In DNA, the CDR3 is TGCAGTGCTCCTTTTGGGCCTCAGCAGTTCTTC. Translation: CSAPFGPQQFF.

This clone was picked up one time. V and J are TRBV11-2 and TRBJ2-7; 9 nucleotides align to TRBD2. The CDR3 is 14 amino acids. V was clipped by 5 bases and J by 6 bases; unmatched bases: 8. Germline loops: CDR1 SGHAT, CDR2 FQNNGV. CDR3 sequence (DNA): TGTGCCAGCAGCCCGACTAGCGGAAGATTCGAGCAGTACTTC. Amino acid sequence: CASSPTSGRFEQYF. Complete variable domain (other parts from reference TRBV11-2 and TRBJ2-7): EAGVAQSPRYKIIEKRQSVAFWCNPISGHATLYWYQQILGQGPKLLIQFQNNGVVDDSQLPKDRFSAERLKGVDSTLKIQPAKLEDSAVYLCASSPTSGRFEQYFGPGTRLTVT.

The chain joins TRBV6-6 to TRBJ2-3; D may be TRBD2 (6 bases). The CDR3 totals 14 residues. Trimming stripped 7 bases from V and 2 bases from J, with 13 bases between. CDR1 is MNHNY, CDR2 SVGAGI, per germline (reference sequence). The CDR3 DNA reads as TGTGCCAGCACCTCCGGGGGAATCACAGATACGCAGTATTTT. Translation gives CASTSGGITDTQYF.

V is TRBV19 and J is TRBJ1-5; D unclear. The CDR3 consists of 14 residues. CDR1 is LNHDA, CDR2 SQIVND, per germline (reference sequence). V dropped 6 bases and J dropped 4 bases, with 13 bases sitting between them. The CDR3 region is CASSIRHRNQPQHF. The CDR3 region has the DNA TGTGCCAGTAGCATCAGGCACAGAAATCAGCCCCAGCATTTT.

This clone was counted only a few times. The gene calls are TRBV29-1 and TRBJ2-7, with 9 positions matching TRBD2. V was pared by 7 bases and J by 0 bases, with 4 bases of the junction left unmatched. Germline CDR1 and CDR2: SQVTM and ANQGSEA. CDR3 length: 13 residues. In DNA, the CDR3 is TGCAGCGCCGCTAGCGGGACCTCCTACGAGCAGTACTTC. Translated: CSAASGTSYEQYF.

This chain uses TRBV7-2 with TRBJ2-1; 9 nucleotides line up with TRBD2. V lost 8 bases, J lost 9 bases, and 5 bases stayed unmatched. Germline lookup yields CDR1 SGHTA and CDR2 FQGNSA. The CDR3 extends over 12 amino acids. The DNA of the CDR3 is TGTGCCAGCTGGGCGGGAGGGTTTGAGCAGTTCTTC. The encoded protein is CASWAGGFEQFF. Drawing the rest from reference TRBV7-2 and TRBJ2-1, the complete variable domain is GAGVSQSPSNKVTEKGKDVELRCDPISGHTALYWYRQSLGQGLEFLIYFQGNSAPDKSGLPSDRFSAERTGGSVSTLTIQRTQQEDSAVYLCASWAGGFEQFFGPGTRLTVL.

This clone was seen just once. DNA for the CDR3: TGTGCCAGCAGACCTAGCGGGAGGACGAACACCGGGGAGCTGTTTTTT. Translated, it gives CASRPSGRTNTGELFF. V and J are TRBV7-2 and TRBJ2-2, with 11 nucleotides matching TRBD2. The CDR3 runs 16 residues. The germline V gene has CDR1 SGHTA and CDR2 FQGNSA. V lost 6 bases and J lost 0; bases outside the gene matches: 3.